What follows are 13 T cell receptor beta chains derived from one specimen sequenced in a study of cytomegalovirus exposure and HLA in healthy donors. The primer mix had 60 Vbeta and 13 Jbeta primers. Produced via immunoSEQ multiplex PCR; TCRdb's table is partial and in-frame only. Of approximately 94,000 clones listed, more than 75% were seen once; the top ten hold approximately 5.1%. Material: PBMCs. All receptors derive from a man under 40 in good health and CMV-seropositive.

The chain employs TRBV15 and TRBJ2-7; 7 positions match TRBD2. V dropped 3 bases and J dropped 4; count of bases not matched to a gene: 3. Looked up from germline, CDR1 is LNHNV and CDR2 is YYDKDF (reference sequence). This CDR3 spans 13 amino acids. The CDR3 DNA sequence: TGTGCCACCAGCAGGGGGGGGGTTTACGAGCAGTACGTC. Translation gives CATSRGGVYEQYV.

The rearrangement links TRBV4-2 to TRBJ2-3; 7 nucleotides agree with TRBD2. V trimming: 0 bases; J trimming: 9 bases; junction bases outside the gene matches: 12. CDR3 length equals 16 residues. CDR1 and CDR2 (germline): LGHNA, YNFKEQ. The chain's CDR3 is CASSQDLAAHSGTQYF. The CDR3 DNA sequence: TGTGCCAGCAGCCAAGATCTAGCGGCCCACTCCGGAACGCAGTATTTT.

The chain uses TRBV4-3 and TRBJ2-7, with 8 bases that match TRBD1. Looked up from germline, CDR1 is LGHNA and CDR2 is YSLEER. The CDR3 is 16 amino acids. The J segment lost 4 bases and the V segment lost 0 bases, leaving 8 bases of the junction unmatched. The CDR3 region has the DNA TGCGCCAGCAGCCAAGACAGGACAGGGATGTTTTACGAGCAGTACTTC. Translation gives CASSQDRTGMFYEQYF.

This sequence joins TRBV28 and TRBJ1-2, with D possibly TRBD1 on 6 matching bases. The CDR3 totals 13 residues. CDR1 is MDHEN and CDR2 is SYDVKM in the germline V gene. Deletions cut 5 bases from V and 7 bases from J, with 14 bases between. The CDR3 nucleotides are TGTGCCAGCAGTCCTTCAGGGGAAGGTGGCTACACCTTC. As protein: CASSPSGEGGYTF.

The chain links TRBV7-8 to TRBJ2-1, with 8 bases matching TRBD1. V gave up 1 base and J gave up 8 bases; unmatched junction bases: 10. The CDR3 is 16 residues long. The germline V gene has CDR1 SGHVS and CDR2 FQNEAQ. The CDR3 nucleotides read TGTGCCAGCAGCTTAGATCAGGGGGACAGGCCCGATGAGCAGTTCTTC. This translates into CASSLDQGDRPDEQFF.

This chain connects TRBV4-3 to TRBJ2-1; 13 bases agree with TRBD2. The CDR3 runs to 15 residues. The ends lost 5 bases at V and 6 bases at J; junction bases unmatched: 4. Germline CDR1 reads LGHNA; CDR2 reads YSLEER. This chain's CDR3 is CASSTSGRALNEQFF. The CDR3 region has the DNA TGCGCCAGCAGCACTAGCGGGAGGGCCCTCAATGAGCAGTTCTTC.

This clone is a singleton in its sample. J is TRBJ2-3 and V is TRBV5-4; 9 bases match TRBD1. The CDR3 has 15 amino acids. With 3 bases clipped from V and 2 bases from J, the junction kept 4 bases outside the gene matches. CDR1 SGHNT and CDR2 YYREEE come from the germline V gene (reference sequence). This CDR3 is CASSSQGASTDTQYF. CDR3 in DNA: TGTGCCAGCAGCTCACAGGGGGCTTCCACAGATACGCAGTATTTT.

This chain links TRBV30 with TRBJ2-3, with D possibly being TRBD2 (6 bases). This CDR3 is built from 13 residues. CDR1 is GTSNPN, CDR2 SVGIG, per germline (reference sequence). V dropped 2 bases and J dropped 3 bases, with 9 bases sitting between them. The CDR3: CAWSPRGTDTQYF. The CDR3 coding sequence is TGTGCCTGGAGTCCACGGGGGACAGATACGCAGTATTTT.

The rearrangement joins TRBV2 to TRBJ1-2, with 7 nucleotides matching TRBD1. With 8 bases clipped from V and 0 bases from J, the junction kept 6 bases outside the gene matches. Germline CDR1 and CDR2: SNHLY and FYNNEI. This CDR3 is built from 14 residues. The CDR3 loop reads CASQWDSPNYGYTF. The CDR3 DNA reads TGTGCCAGCCAGTGGGACAGTCCTAACTATGGCTACACCTTC.

The rearrangement links TRBV7-2 to TRBJ2-3; TRBD2 matches at 9 bases. The J segment lost 4 bases and the V segment lost 3 bases, leaving 17 bases of the junction unmatched. The germline CDR1 and CDR2 sequences are SGHTA and FQGNSA. The CDR3 spans 19 residues. In DNA form, the CDR3 reads TGTGCCAGCAGCTTGGCCCCTCCGAGTGGCGGGAGGGCCCCAGATACGCAGTATTTT. As protein: CASSLAPPSGGRAPDTQYF.

The sample holds a few counts of this clone. V is TRBV14 and J is TRBJ2-7, with 12 bases that match TRBD2. The CDR3 is made up of 15 amino acids. The V gene's germline CDR1 is SGHDN and CDR2 FVKESK. The V segment lost 6 bases and the J segment 2 bases; nucleotides outside the gene matches: 5. CDR3 amino acids: CASSFGLAGTYEQYF. The CDR3 DNA sequence: TGTGCCAGCAGTTTCGGACTAGCGGGAACCTACGAGCAGTACTTC.

The rearrangement joins TRBV29-1 to TRBJ2-2; no definite D call. The CDR3 totals 13 residues. V lost 5 bases to trimming and J lost 1 base, with 8 bases between them. Germline CDR1 is SQVTM and CDR2 is ANQGSEA. The CDR3 DNA follows: TGCAGCGTTAAAAAGAGGAACACCGGGGAGCTGTTTTTT. This sequence encodes CSVKKRNTGELFF.

This rearrangement joins TRBV29-1 to TRBJ2-7; D might be TRBD1 (6 bases). Germline CDR1 reads SQVTM; CDR2 reads ANQGSEA. There are 14 residues in the CDR3. V was clipped by 5 bases and J by 3 bases, with 17 bases between them. This CDR3 is CSVPGQGDFYEQYV. In DNA form, the CDR3 reads TGCAGCGTTCCGGGACAAGGGGATTTCTACGAGCAGTACGTC.